Below, one T cell receptor beta chain is given with its context. Its antigen is undetermined. This specimen comes from a study of T cell responses to AZD1222 COVID-19 vaccine. Study background: Both about-4-week and about-12-week second-dose recipients were combined. Notes on the study in general: Females outnumbered males among donors, who were mostly white British; clonal diversity was possibly underestimated. Researchers took repertoire samples only after the peak T cell response had come. Targeting of unmutated variant regions was reportedly seen in nearly half of spike-specific TCRs.

This CDR3 has 13 amino acids. The V and J ends lost 6 bases and 5 bases respectively, with 13 bases between them. Germline V gene data show CDR1 as MNHEY and CDR2 as SVGAGI. Produced via immunoSEQ multiplex PCR; TCRdb's table is partial and in-frame only. The sample lists over 100,000 clones; around 87% were seen once. The chain has TRBV6-5 and TRBJ1-1, with D unresolved. The specimen was peripheral blood, collected on day 0 of AZD1222 vaccination. This clonotype was obtained from an adult in good health. CDR3 residues: CASRMRAGTEAFF. The DNA for the CDR3 is TGTGCCAGCAGGATGAGGGCGGGGACTGAAGCTTTCTTT.